One TCR beta chain is described in this entry. The antigen is undetermined. The sample is drawn from a study of CXCR3-negative and CXCR3-positive naive CD8 T cells. The germline gives CDR1 SQVTM, CDR2 ANQGSEA. The CDR3 runs 14 residues. It was by 5' RACE with UMI labels that the TRB cDNA libraries were prepared. TCRdb reworked the 5' RACE reads into one entry per CDR3 protein, no DNA. The sample has 45,000 to 65,000 distinct CDR3 sequences. Sorting yielded triplicates of about 280,000 cells for each CD8+ T cell subset. Findings and caveats of the study: Naive subsets had comparable surface CD5, so TRB CDR3 properties gauged TCR strength.

The clonotype comes from a human donor in good health. Some clones in this sample may be carry-over from other donors' samples. The sequenced material came from memory CD8+ T cells from blood. The chain links TRBV29-1 to TRBJ2-1; lacking DNA, the TRBD1 call made by TCRdb goes unchecked. The CDR3 protein is CSVDGTGDYNEQFF.